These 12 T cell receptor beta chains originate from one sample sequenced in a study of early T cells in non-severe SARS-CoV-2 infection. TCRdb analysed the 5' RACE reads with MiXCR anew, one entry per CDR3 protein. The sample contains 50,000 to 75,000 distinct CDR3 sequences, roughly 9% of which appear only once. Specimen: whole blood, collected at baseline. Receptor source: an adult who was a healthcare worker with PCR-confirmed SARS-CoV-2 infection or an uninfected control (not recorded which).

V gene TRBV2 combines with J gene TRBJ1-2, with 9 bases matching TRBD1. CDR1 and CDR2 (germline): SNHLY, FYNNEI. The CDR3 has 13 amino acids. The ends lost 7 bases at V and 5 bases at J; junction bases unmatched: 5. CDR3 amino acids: CASNRQGGYGYTF. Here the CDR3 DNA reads TGTGCCAGCAATCGACAGGGGGGATATGGCTACACCTTC.

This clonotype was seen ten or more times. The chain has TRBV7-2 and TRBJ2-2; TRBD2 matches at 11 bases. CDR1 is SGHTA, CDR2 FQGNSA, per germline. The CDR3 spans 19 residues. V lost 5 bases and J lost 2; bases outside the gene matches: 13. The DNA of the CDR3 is TGTGCCAGCAGCCCGGGGGCTAGCGGGAGGACATATAACACCGGGGAGCTGTTTTTT. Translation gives CASSPGASGRTYNTGELFF. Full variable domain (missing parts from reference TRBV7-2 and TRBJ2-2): GAGVSQSPSNKVTEKGKDVELRCDPISGHTALYWYRQSLGQGLEFLIYFQGNSAPDKSGLPSDRFSAERTGGSVSTLTIQRTQQEDSAVYLCASSPGASGRTYNTGELFFGEGSRLTVL.

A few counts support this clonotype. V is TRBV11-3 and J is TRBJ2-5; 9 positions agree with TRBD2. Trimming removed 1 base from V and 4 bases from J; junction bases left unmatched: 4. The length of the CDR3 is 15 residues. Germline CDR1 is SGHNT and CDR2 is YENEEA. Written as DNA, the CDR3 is TGTGCCAGCAGCTTAGGTAGCGGGAGTCGAGAGACCCAGTACTTC. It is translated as CASSLGSGSRETQYF.

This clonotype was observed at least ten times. The CDR3 sequence: CASSLWRGREFYEQYF. Here the CDR3 DNA reads TGTGCCAGCAGCTTATGGCGCGGGAGGGAATTTTACGAGCAGTACTTC. The chain is built from TRBV7-9 and TRBJ2-7; 9 positions match TRBD2. This CDR3 comprises 16 residues. From germline, CDR1 is SEHNR and CDR2 FQNEAQ (reference sequence). Trimming cost V 2 bases and J 4 bases; bases outside gene matches: 9. Variable domain in full (rest from reference TRBV7-9 and TRBJ2-7): DTGVSQNPRHKITKRGQNVTFRCDPISEHNRLYWYRQTLGQGPEFLTYFQNEAQLEKSRLLSDRFSAERPKGSFSTLEIQRTEQGDSAMYLCASSLWRGREFYEQYFGPGTRLTVT.

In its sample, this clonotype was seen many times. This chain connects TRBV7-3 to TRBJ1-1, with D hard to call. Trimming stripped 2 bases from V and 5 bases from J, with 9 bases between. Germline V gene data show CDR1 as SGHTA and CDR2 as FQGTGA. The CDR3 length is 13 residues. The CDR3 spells CASSLGLETEAFF. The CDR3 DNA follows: TGTGCCAGCAGCTTAGGTCTGGAAACTGAAGCTTTCTTT.

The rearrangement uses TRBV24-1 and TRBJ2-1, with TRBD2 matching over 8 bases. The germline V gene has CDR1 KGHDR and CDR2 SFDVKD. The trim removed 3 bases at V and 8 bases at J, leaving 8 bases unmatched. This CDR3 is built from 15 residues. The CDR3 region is CATSDNSGAPDEQFF. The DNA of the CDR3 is TGTGCCACCAGTGATAATAGCGGGGCCCCGGATGAGCAGTTCTTC.

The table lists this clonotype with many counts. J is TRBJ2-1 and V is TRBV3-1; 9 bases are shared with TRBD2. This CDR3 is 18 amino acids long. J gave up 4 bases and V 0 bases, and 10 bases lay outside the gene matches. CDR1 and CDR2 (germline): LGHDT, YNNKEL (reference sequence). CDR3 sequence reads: CASSQDRPSGDEYNEQFF. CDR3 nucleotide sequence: TGTGCCAGCAGCCAAGATCGGCCTAGCGGGGATGAGTACAATGAGCAGTTCTTC.

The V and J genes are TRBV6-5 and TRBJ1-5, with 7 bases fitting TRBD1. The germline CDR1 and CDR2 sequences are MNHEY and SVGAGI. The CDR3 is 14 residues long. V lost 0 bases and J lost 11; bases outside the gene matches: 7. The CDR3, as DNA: TGTGCCAGCAGTTACTCGTCAGGGGGAGGTGCCCAGCATTTT. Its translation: CASSYSSGGGAQHF.

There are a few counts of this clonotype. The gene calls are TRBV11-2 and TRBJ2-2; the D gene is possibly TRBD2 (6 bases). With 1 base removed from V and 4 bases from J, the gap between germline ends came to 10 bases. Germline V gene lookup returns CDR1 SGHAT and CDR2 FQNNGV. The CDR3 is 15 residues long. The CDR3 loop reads CASSLAGGITGELFF. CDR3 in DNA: TGTGCCAGCAGCTTAGCAGGAGGGATCACCGGGGAGCTGTTTTTT.

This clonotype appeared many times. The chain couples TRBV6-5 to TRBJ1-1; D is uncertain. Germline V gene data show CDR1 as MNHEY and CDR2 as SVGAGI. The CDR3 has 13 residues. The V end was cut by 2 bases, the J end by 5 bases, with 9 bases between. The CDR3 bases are TGTGCCAGCAGTTACAGTATGTCGACTGAAGCTTTCTTT. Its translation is CASSYSMSTEAFF.

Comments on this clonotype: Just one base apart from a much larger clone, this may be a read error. The CDR3 nucleotides are TGTGCCAGCAGTTCCCCGGCAGGGGAGGATGCTTTCTTT. Translating it yields CASSSPAGEDAFF. The chain recombines TRBV6-6 with TRBJ1-1, with a weak D call TRBD1 (6 bases). The germline V gene encodes CDR1 MNHNY and CDR2 SVGAGI (reference sequence). V was shortened by 4 bases and J by 11 bases, with 17 bases between the two germline ends. This CDR3 is built from 13 residues.

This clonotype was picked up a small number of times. The CDR3 loop reads CSQFGNRGAETQYF. CDR3 nucleotide sequence: TGCAGTCAATTCGGAAACCGGGGAGCCGAGACCCAGTACTTC. This chain uses TRBV20-1 with TRBJ2-5, with D possibly matching TRBD2 (5 bases). CDR1 is DFQATT, CDR2 SNEGSKA, per germline (reference sequence). This CDR3 spans 14 amino acids. Deletions cut 8 bases from V and 5 bases from J, with 21 bases between.